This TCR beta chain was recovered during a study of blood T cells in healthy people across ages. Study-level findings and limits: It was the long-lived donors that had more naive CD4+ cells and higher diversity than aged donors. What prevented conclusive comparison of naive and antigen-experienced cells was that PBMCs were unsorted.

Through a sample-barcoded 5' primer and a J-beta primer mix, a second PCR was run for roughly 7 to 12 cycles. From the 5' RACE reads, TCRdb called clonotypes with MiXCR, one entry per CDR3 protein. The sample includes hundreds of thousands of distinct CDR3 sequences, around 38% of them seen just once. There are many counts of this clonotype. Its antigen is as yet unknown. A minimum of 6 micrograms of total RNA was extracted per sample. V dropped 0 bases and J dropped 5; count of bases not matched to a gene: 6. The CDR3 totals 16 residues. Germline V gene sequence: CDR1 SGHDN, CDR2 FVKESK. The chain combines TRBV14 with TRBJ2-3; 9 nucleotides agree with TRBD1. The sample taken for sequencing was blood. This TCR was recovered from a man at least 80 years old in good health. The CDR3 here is CASSQEFRQGVDTQYF. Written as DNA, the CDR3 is TGTGCCAGCAGCCAAGAGTTCCGACAGGGGGTAGATACGCAGTATTTT.